This T cell receptor (beta chain) was sequenced for a study of early T cells in non-severe SARS-CoV-2 infection. Study as a whole: Sequencing used unsorted whole-blood bulk RNA, so chains lack pairing. Overall study findings and caveats: VDJdb-based annotation leaned toward anti-spike CD8 responses and missed private and CD4 specificities.

In this sample, this clonotype turned up a few times. The antigen is undetermined. Germline CDR1 MNHNS, CDR2 SASEGT. V lost 7 bases, J lost 0 bases, and 9 bases lay in between. The CDR3 has 13 amino acids. Unique molecular identifiers (one per individual cDNA molecule) were attached. MiXCR, applied by TCRdb to the 5' RACE reads, yields one record per CDR3 protein. The table has tens of thousands of distinct CDR3 sequences, about 4% seen once. The clonotype comes from an adult who was a healthcare worker with PCR-confirmed SARS-CoV-2 infection or an uninfected control (not recorded which). The specimen sequenced was whole blood. The chain recombines TRBV6-1 with TRBJ1-1, with D unresolved. The chain's CDR3 is CASIFSLNTEAFF. The CDR3 nucleotides are TGTGCCAGCATCTTCAGCTTGAACACTGAAGCTTTCTTT.